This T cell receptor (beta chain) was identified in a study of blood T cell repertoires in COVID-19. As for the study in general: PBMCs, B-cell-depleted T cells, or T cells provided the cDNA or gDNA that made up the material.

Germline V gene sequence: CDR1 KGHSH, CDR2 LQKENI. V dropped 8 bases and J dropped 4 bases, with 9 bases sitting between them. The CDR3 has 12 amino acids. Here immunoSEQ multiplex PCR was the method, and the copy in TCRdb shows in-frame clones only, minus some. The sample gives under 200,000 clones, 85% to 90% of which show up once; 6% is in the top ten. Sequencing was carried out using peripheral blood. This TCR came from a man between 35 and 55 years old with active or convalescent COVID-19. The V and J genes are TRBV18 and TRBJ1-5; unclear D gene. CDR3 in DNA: TGTGCCAGCGGGTCCGGGAATCAGCCCCAGCATTTT. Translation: CASGSGNQPQHF.